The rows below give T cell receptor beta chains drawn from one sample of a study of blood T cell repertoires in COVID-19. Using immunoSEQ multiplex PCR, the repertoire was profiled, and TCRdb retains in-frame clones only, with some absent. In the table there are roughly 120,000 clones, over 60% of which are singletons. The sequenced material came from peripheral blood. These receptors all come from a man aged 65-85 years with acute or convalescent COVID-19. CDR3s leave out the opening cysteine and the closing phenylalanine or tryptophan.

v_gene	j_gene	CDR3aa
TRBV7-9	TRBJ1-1	ASSSGTGDTEAF
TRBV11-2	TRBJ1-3	ASSFTQGASGNTIY
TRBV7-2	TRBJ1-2	ASSPDRRNYGYT
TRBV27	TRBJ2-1	ASSSASGNEQF
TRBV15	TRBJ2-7	ATSREGGAYEQY
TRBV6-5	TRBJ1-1	ASSYPGAKTEAF
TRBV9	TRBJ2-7	ASSRSGSSYEQY
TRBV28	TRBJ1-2	ASSDGQGRGGYT
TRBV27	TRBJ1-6	ASSLYGQEPVRPLH
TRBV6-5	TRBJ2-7	ASRIGTGSSYEQY
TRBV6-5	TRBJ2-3	ASSSGWSTDTQY
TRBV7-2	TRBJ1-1	ASSPRTGGTEAF
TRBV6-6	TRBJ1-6	ASSPLGAYNPYSPLH
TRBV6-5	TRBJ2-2	ASSYSRGINTGELF
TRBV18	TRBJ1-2	ASSPEGTGYGYT
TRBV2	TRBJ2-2	ASTGTSGGAGELF
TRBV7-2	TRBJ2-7	ASSPSGNRVSIHEQY
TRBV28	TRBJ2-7	ASSLGTGVGYEQY
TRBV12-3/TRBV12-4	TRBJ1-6	ASSLEYSPLH
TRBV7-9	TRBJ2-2	ASSLRRMDTGELF
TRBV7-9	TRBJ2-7	ASSSPAGTSGISEQY
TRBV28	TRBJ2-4	ASTPRGQGDKNIQY
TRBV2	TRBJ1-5	ASSGGRRNQPQH
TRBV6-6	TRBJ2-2	ASSYSIRRVTGELF
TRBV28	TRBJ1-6	ASSLGSSPLH
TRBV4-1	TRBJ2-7	ASSQQLAGTYEQY
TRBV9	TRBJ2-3	ASESGGIDTQY
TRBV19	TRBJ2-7	ASSIQGFSYEQY
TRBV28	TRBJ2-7	ASSTRRTSGSLYEQY
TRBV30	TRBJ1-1	AWSVGGGEAF
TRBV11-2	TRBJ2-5	ASSELGARETQY
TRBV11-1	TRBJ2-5	ASTPRDSTGETQY